The 32 T cell receptor beta chains below all came from one sample that was sequenced in a study of metastatic and nonmetastatic thyroid tumors. TCRdb re-clonotyped the PCR reads through MiXCR. The sample records approximately 40,000 clones, around 47% being singletons. Each patient went into thyroid surgery without having received any treatment. Input material: tumor tissue. These receptor sequences come from a male donor with papillary thyroid cancer or a benign thyroid nodule (not recorded which). Some clones in this sample may be carry-over from other donors' samples.

This clone was seen only a few times. The chain combines TRBV6-2 or TRBV6-3 with TRBJ1-2; D might be TRBD1 (5 bases). The CDR3 extends over 15 amino acids. V lost 6 bases and J 3 bases, leaving 17 bases between the germline ends. Germline CDR1 and CDR2: MNHEY and SVGEGT. CDR3 region: CASRDPQGFDYGYTF. The CDR3 region has the DNA TGTGCCAGCAGAGACCCGCAGGGCTTTGACTATGGCTACACCTTC.

This clone has only a few counts. The J gene is TRBJ2-3, the V gene TRBV2; tentatively, D is TRBD1 (5 bases). Germline CDR1 and CDR2: SNHLY and FYNNEI. Trimming left V 4 bases short and J 2 bases short, with 7 bases between. The CDR3 loop spans 13 amino acids. The CDR3 reads CASSGQPTDTQYF. DNA for the CDR3: TGTGCCAGCAGTGGACAGCCCACAGATACGCAGTATTTT.

This sequence joins TRBV5-1 and TRBJ2-7; D perhaps matches TRBD2 (7 bases). V lost 7 bases, J lost 6 bases, and 11 bases lay in between. In germline, CDR1 is SGHRS, CDR2 YFSETQ. This CDR3 is 11 amino acids long. CDR3 amino acids: CASGGGSEQYF. The CDR3 DNA follows: TGCGCCAGCGGCGGGGGCTCCGAGCAGTACTTC.

The V call is TRBV5-1, the J call TRBJ2-1, with 7 bases lining up with TRBD2. The CDR3 runs to 15 residues. From germline, CDR1 is SGHRS and CDR2 YFSETQ. J was trimmed by 2 bases and V by 2 bases; bases with no gene match: 4. The CDR3 sequence is CASSFDAGAYNEQFF. CDR3 in DNA: TGCGCCAGCAGCTTCGATGCGGGGGCCTACAATGAGCAGTTCTTC. The whole variable domain, remainder taken from reference TRBV5-1 and TRBJ2-1, is KAGVTQTPRYLIKTRGQQVTLSCSPISGHRSVSWYQQTPGQGLQFLFEYFSETQRNKGNFPGRFSGRQFSNSRSEMNVSTLELGDSALYLCASSFDAGAYNEQFFGPGTRLTVL.

This clone has a single count. This chain uses TRBV11-2 with TRBJ2-1; D is possibly TRBD2 (6 bases). This CDR3 has 16 amino acids. The germline CDR1 and CDR2 sequences are SGHAT and FQNNGV. Trimming left V 0 bases short and J 7 bases short, with 16 bases between. CDR3 sequence reads: CASSLEGTVAANEQFF. CDR3 coding DNA: TGTGCCAGCAGCTTAGAGGGGACTGTTGCGGCAAATGAGCAGTTCTTC.

The V and J genes are TRBV9 and TRBJ2-2; 9 nucleotides align to TRBD1. J was trimmed by 3 bases and V by 3 bases; bases with no gene match: 9. This CDR3 comprises 17 residues. The germline V gene encodes CDR1 SGDLS and CDR2 YYNGEE. DNA for the CDR3: TGTGCCAGCAGCGAGAAGCGGGACAGGGAGGACACCGGGGAGCTGTTTTTT. Translated: CASSEKRDREDTGELFF.

The J gene is TRBJ1-5, the V gene TRBV20-1, with 8 bases that match TRBD1. This CDR3 region has 12 residues. Germline CDR1 is DFQATT and CDR2 is SNEGSKA (reference sequence). V lost 6 bases to trimming and J lost 5 bases; unmatched junction nucleotides: 3. This CDR3 reads CSAKTGDQPQHF. CDR3 DNA: TGCAGTGCAAAGACAGGGGATCAGCCCCAGCATTTT.

The J gene is TRBJ1-4, the V gene TRBV5-1; TRBD1 might be the D (5 bases). Deletions cut 4 bases from V and 5 bases from J, with 12 bases between. This CDR3 is 14 amino acids long. Germline CDR1 and CDR2: SGHRS and YFSETQ. CDR3 loop: CASSGGRRNEKLFF. The CDR3 DNA reads as TGCGCCAGCAGCGGGGGGAGACGAAATGAAAAACTGTTTTTT.

The chain employs TRBV6-2 or TRBV6-3 and TRBJ2-7; 12 bases agree with TRBD1. Trimming at V came to 5 bases and at J to 1 base, leaving 12 bases not matched to a gene. There are 18 residues in the CDR3. Germline CDR1 is MNHEY and CDR2 is SVGEGT. The CDR3 here is CASSVTGTGGFVSYEQYF. The CDR3 DNA reads as TGTGCCAGCAGTGTTACCGGGACAGGGGGCTTTGTATCCTACGAGCAGTACTTC.

This chain joins TRBV20-1 and TRBJ1-1; D remains ambiguous. Germline V gene sequence: CDR1 DFQATT, CDR2 SNEGSKA (reference sequence). The V end lost 1 base, the J end lost 0 bases, and 15 bases lay between the germline ends. The CDR3 has 16 amino acids. The CDR3 DNA is TGCAGTGCTAGAGGAGCATCATCTTGGATGAACACTGAAGCTTTCTTT. The encoded protein is CSARGASSWMNTEAFF.

The genes are TRBV2 and TRBJ2-4; D call uncertain. The CDR3 length is 12 residues. V was pared by 4 bases and J by 4 bases, with 5 bases between. Germline CDR1 and CDR2: SNHLY and FYNNEI. The CDR3 DNA sequence: TGTGCCAGCAGTGTCTTTAAAAACATTCAGTACTTC. It is translated as CASSVFKNIQYF. The variable domain in full, with the rest retrieved from reference TRBV2 and TRBJ2-4, is EPEVTQTPSHQVTQMGQEVILRCVPISNHLYFYWYRQILGQKVEFLVSFYNNEISEKSEIFDDQFSVERPDGSNFTLKIRSTKLEDSAMYFCASSVFKNIQYFGAGTRLSVL.

The V call is TRBV6-1, the J call TRBJ1-1; the D is unclear. Between the trimmed V and J ends, which lost 3 bases and 4 bases, there was a span of 9 bases. The CDR3 covers 13 residues. Looked up from germline, CDR1 is MNHNS and CDR2 is SASEGT. The chain's CDR3 is CASSERASTEAFF. The CDR3 DNA follows: TGTGCCAGCAGTGAGCGGGCGTCCACTGAAGCTTTCTTT.

This chain links TRBV11-2 with TRBJ2-7, with D tentatively TRBD1 (5 bases). CDR3 size: 14 residues. V lost 4 bases to trimming and J lost 1 base, with 11 bases between them. The germline V gene encodes CDR1 SGHAT and CDR2 FQNNGV. For the CDR3, the DNA is TGTGCCAGCAGCTCTCCCCGACAGTCCTACGAGCAGTACTTC. Translated, it gives CASSSPRQSYEQYF.

This chain connects TRBV4-1 to TRBJ2-1; 7 bases are a match to TRBD2. In germline, CDR1 is MGHRA, CDR2 YSYEKL. This CDR3 region has 13 residues. V lost 4 bases, J lost 10 bases, and 7 bases stayed unmatched. For the CDR3, the DNA is TGCGCCAGCAGCCCTTCCGGGACTAACGAGCAGTTCTTC. Protein: CASSPSGTNEQFF.

The V and J genes are TRBV30 and TRBJ2-7; D is unresolved. Germline values: CDR1 GTSNPN, CDR2 SVGIG (reference sequence). This CDR3 has 15 residues. The V gene lost 3 bases and the J gene lost 2 bases, with 17 bases spanning the gap. CDR3 DNA: TGTGCCTGGAGGTCCTGGGGAAAGGGTACCTACGAGCAGTACTTC. Amino acids: CAWRSWGKGTYEQYF.

This clone was counted only a few times. The V gene is TRBV12-3 or TRBV12-4, the J gene TRBJ2-7; TRBD2 matches at 10 bases. Trimming cost V 5 bases and J 4 bases; bases outside gene matches: 11. The CDR3 is 16 residues long. In DNA form, the CDR3 reads TGTGCCAGCAGTCCACTCGGTGGTAGCGGGAGGTACGAGCAGTACTTC. Amino acid sequence: CASSPLGGSGRYEQYF.

The CDR3 DNA sequence: TGTGCCAGCGATAGACAGGGGGGCAATGAGCAGTTCTTC. This codes for CASDRQGGNEQFF. The V gene is TRBV6-1, the J gene TRBJ2-1; TRBD1 aligns across 9 bases. The V gene's germline CDR1 is MNHNS and CDR2 SASEGT. With 8 bases clipped from V and 6 bases from J, the junction kept 5 bases outside the gene matches. CDR3 size: 13 residues.

The rearrangement joins TRBV20-1 to TRBJ1-5; maybe TRBD1 (5 bases). The CDR3 has 14 residues. V lost 1 base, J lost 5 bases, and 12 bases lay in between. CDR1 and CDR2 from the germline V gene are DFQATT and SNEGSKA (reference sequence). CDR3: CSARVGGEHQPQHF. The CDR3 nucleotides are TGCAGTGCTAGAGTGGGGGGGGAGCATCAGCCCCAGCATTTT.

There are a few counts of this clone. The chain links TRBV24-1 to TRBJ2-1, with D hard to call. V lost 4 bases and J 0 bases, leaving 3 bases between the germline ends. This CDR3 is built from 13 residues. Germline CDR1 and CDR2: KGHDR and SFDVKD. This CDR3 is CATSDASYNEQFF. The CDR3 DNA reads TGTGCCACCAGTGACGCCTCCTACAATGAGCAGTTCTTC.

The chain couples TRBV18 to TRBJ2-7; tentative D call: TRBD1 (5 bases). Trimming took 0 bases from V and 7 from J, leaving 19 bases between them. CDR1 is KGHSH, CDR2 LQKENI, per germline. The CDR3 covers 16 residues. CDR3: CASSPPSGQGVGEQYF. The CDR3 coding sequence is TGTGCCAGCTCACCACCTTCAGGACAAGGGGTGGGAGAGCAGTACTTC.

The rearrangement links TRBV20-1 to TRBJ2-7; TRBD2 aligns across 7 bases. The CDR3 totals 14 residues. CDR1 is DFQATT and CDR2 is SNEGSKA in the germline V gene (reference sequence). The V gene end was trimmed by 0 bases and the J gene end by 3 bases; junction bases not matched to a gene: 5. Written as DNA, the CDR3 is TGCAGTGCTAGAGACCAGACTAGCAGCTACGAGCAGTACTTC. This encodes CSARDQTSSYEQYF.

This clone has a handful of counts. This chain uses TRBV20-1 with TRBJ1-2; 7 bases are a match to TRBD1. This CDR3 has 17 amino acids. The V gene end was trimmed by 3 bases and the J gene end by 7 bases; junction bases not matched to a gene: 20. Germline V gives CDR1 DFQATT, CDR2 SNEGSKA (reference sequence). CDR3 region: CSAREQTGPLARSGYTF. The DNA for the CDR3 is TGCAGTGCTAGGGAACAGACAGGGCCCCTGGCTAGGTCTGGCTACACCTTC.

The chain combines TRBV19 with TRBJ2-7; TRBD1 matches 8 bases. J was trimmed by 4 bases and V by 5 bases; bases with no gene match: 7. From germline, CDR1 is LNHDA and CDR2 SQIVND (reference sequence). The CDR3 is made up of 14 amino acids. Written as DNA, the CDR3 is TGTGCCAGTAGTGGTTACAGGGGGGCATACGAGCAGTACTTC. Residues: CASSGYRGAYEQYF.

J is TRBJ1-2 and V is TRBV6-1; the D gene is possibly TRBD1 (5 bases). This CDR3 region has 14 residues. V was trimmed by 3 bases and J by 7 bases, leaving 15 bases between them. CDR1 and CDR2 (germline): MNHNS, SASEGT. CDR3 in amino acids: CASSEDRDVLGYTF. DNA of the CDR3: TGTGCCAGCAGTGAGGACCGGGACGTCCTTGGCTACACCTTC.

CDR3 nucleotides: TGTGCCAGCTCACCGATACAGGGGGCAAGCGTCGGATCACCCCTCCACTTT. Protein sequence: CASSPIQGASVGSPLHF. The chain is built from TRBV18 and TRBJ1-6; 9 nucleotides match TRBD1. The trim removed 3 bases at V and 10 bases at J, leaving 13 bases unmatched. Germline V gene data show CDR1 as KGHSH and CDR2 as LQKENI. The CDR3 totals 17 residues. Complete variable domain (other parts from reference TRBV18 and TRBJ1-6): NAGVMQNPRHLVRRRGQEARLRCSPMKGHSHVYWYRQLPEEGLKFMVYLQKENIIDESGMPKERFSAEFPKEGPSILRIQQVVRGDSAAYFCASSPIQGASVGSPLHFGNGTRLTVT.

This clone appeared a single time. The chain has TRBV30 and TRBJ1-1; D ambiguous. V was trimmed by 0 bases and J by 5 bases, leaving 4 bases between them. The length of the CDR3 is 11 residues. Germline loops: CDR1 GTSNPN, CDR2 SVGIG (reference sequence). The CDR3 bases are TGTGCCTGGAGTGTGGGAACTGAAGCTTTCTTT. This sequence encodes CAWSVGTEAFF.

This sequence joins TRBV30 and TRBJ2-7; D perhaps matches TRBD2 (7 bases). This CDR3 is built from 13 residues. V lost 2 bases to trimming and J lost 2 bases, with 10 bases between them. Germline values: CDR1 GTSNPN, CDR2 SVGIG (reference sequence). Here the CDR3 reads CAWSRGGAYEQYF. CDR3 sequence (DNA): TGTGCCTGGAGTAGGGGGGGAGCCTACGAGCAGTACTTC. Based on the CDR3 plus reference TRBV30 and TRBJ2-7, the full variable domain is SQTIHQWPATLVQPVGSPLSLECTVEGTSNPNLYWYRQAAGRGLQLLFYSVGIGQISSEVPQNLSASRPQDRQFILSSKKLLLSDSGFYLCAWSRGGAYEQYFGPGTRLTVT.

J is TRBJ2-2 and V is TRBV4-2; D is perhaps TRBD1 (6 bases). This CDR3 is 16 amino acids long. Germline-derived CDR1 and CDR2 are LGHNA and YNFKEQ. Trimming removed 0 bases from V and 7 bases from J, with 15 bases in between. CDR3 DNA: TGTGCCAGCAGCCAAGATCTTGGGCTACAGGGCGGGGAGCTGTTTTTT. This codes for CASSQDLGLQGGELFF.

The chain employs TRBV12-3 or TRBV12-4 and TRBJ1-1; D is perhaps TRBD1 (5 bases). This CDR3 region has 17 residues. V was trimmed by 8 bases and J by 1 base, leaving 23 bases between them. CDR3 region: CASVLDVWGQPNTEAFF. The CDR3 bases are TGTGCCAGCGTTTTAGATGTTTGGGGCCAGCCGAACACTGAAGCTTTCTTT.

This clone was detected once. The rearrangement uses TRBV6-4 and TRBJ2-5; D is ambiguous. This CDR3 has 12 amino acids. The ends were cut back, 8 bases at V and 5 bases at J, with 12 bases in the middle. Germline V gene lookup returns CDR1 MRHNA and CDR2 SNTAGT. CDR3 DNA sequence: TGTGCCAGCCGAGAGCCCGGGGAGACCCAGTACTTC. Residues: CASREPGETQYF.

This chain uses TRBV5-4 with TRBJ2-3; TRBD2 matches 9 bases. Germline assignment: CDR1 SGHNT and CDR2 YYREEE (reference sequence). The CDR3 has 13 amino acids. The V gene end was trimmed by 7 bases and the J gene end by 4 bases; junction bases not matched to a gene: 4. Written as DNA, the CDR3 is TGTGCCAGCGGCGGGAGGGGGGCAGATACGCAGTATTTT. This codes for CASGGRGADTQYF.

With regard to this clone: One junction end disagrees with the germline gene, perhaps due to a read error. This rearrangement joins TRBV19 to TRBJ2-7; D unresolved. This CDR3 has 15 residues. Germline V gives CDR1 LNHDA, CDR2 SQIVND (reference sequence). The CDR3 coding sequence is TGTGCCAGGAGTAAAGACCGGGTTGCAAGCTACGAGCAGTACTTC. This sequence encodes CARSKDRVASYEQYF. Combining the CDR3 with reference TRBV19 and TRBJ2-7 gives the whole variable domain DGGITQSPKYLFRKEGQNVTLSCEQNLNHDAMYWYRQDPGQGLRLIYYSQIVNDFQKGDIAEGYSVSREKKESFPLTVTSAQKNPTAFYLCARSKDRVASYEQYFGPGTRLTVT.